This T cell receptor (beta chain) was captured by sequencing in a study of blood T cell repertoires in COVID-19. Study background: PBMCs, B-cell-depleted T cells, or T cells were the source of the cDNA or gDNA that made up the material.

Profiling relied on immunoSEQ multiplex PCR, and the TCRdb table lists in-frame clones only, not all of them. The sample lists roughly 16,000 clones; approximately 84% were seen once. Trimming removed 7 bases from V and 0 bases from J, with 18 bases in between. Germline-derived CDR1 and CDR2 are SGHTA and FQGNSA. This CDR3 has 17 residues. Sequencing was done on a sample of peripheral blood. The genes are TRBV7-2 and TRBJ2-2, with D perhaps TRBD2 (5 bases). The source is a human donor with active COVID-19. The donor label of this sample is uncertain. The CDR3 sequence: CASTPFSGGPNTGELFF. The CDR3 DNA is TGTGCCAGCACCCCCTTCTCTGGCGGGCCGAACACCGGGGAGCTGTTTTTT.